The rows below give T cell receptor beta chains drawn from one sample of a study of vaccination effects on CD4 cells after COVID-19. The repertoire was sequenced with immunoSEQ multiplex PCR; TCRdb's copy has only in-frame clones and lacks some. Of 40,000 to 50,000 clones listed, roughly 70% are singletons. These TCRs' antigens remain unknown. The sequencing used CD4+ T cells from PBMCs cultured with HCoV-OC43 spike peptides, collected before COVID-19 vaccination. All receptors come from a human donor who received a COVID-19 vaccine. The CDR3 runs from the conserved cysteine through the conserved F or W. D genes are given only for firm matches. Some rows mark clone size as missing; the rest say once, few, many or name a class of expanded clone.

TGTGCCAGTAGTATAGGACTGAACAATGAGCAGTTCTTC | CASSIGLNNEQFF | . | TRBV19 | 13 | TRBJ2-1 | .
TGTGCCACCGCCACCCTAGCGGGGGTCTACAATGAGCAGTTCTTC | CATATLAGVYNEQFF | TRBD2 | TRBV10-3 | 15 | TRBJ2-1 | .
TGTGCCAGCATCGTTACCAGGGGTAGGTTTAGTGAGACCCAGTACTTC | CASIVTRGRFSETQYF | . | TRBV3-1/TRBV3-2 | 16 | TRBJ2-5 | .
TGCAGTGCTAGTCCCCAGGGGGCGCAGGGCTCCGGGTACTTC | CSASPQGAQGSGYF | TRBD1 | TRBV20-1 | 14 | TRBJ2-5 | .
TGTGCCAGCAGCGCTCGTAGCGGGGGCACAGATACGCAGTATTTT | CASSARSGGTDTQYF | TRBD2 | TRBV7-8 | 15 | TRBJ2-3 | .
TGTGCCAGCAGTTACTTGCGGGACAGGGGAGCCTACGAGCAGTACTTC | CASSYLRDRGAYEQYF | TRBD1 | TRBV6-2/TRBV6-3 | 16 | TRBJ2-7 | few
TGCAGCGTTGGGGGGGGTAATTCACCCCTCCACTTT | CSVGGGNSPLHF | . | TRBV29-1 | 12 | TRBJ1-6 | .
TGTGCCAGCAGCCCCACCCGATCTGGGGCCAACGTCCTGACTTTC | CASSPTRSGANVLTF | . | TRBV6-6 | 15 | TRBJ2-6 | once
TGCAGCGTTGAAACGATGAGGGGGGGTGATACGCAGTATTTT | CSVETMRGGDTQYF | . | TRBV29-1 | 14 | TRBJ2-3 | .
TGTGCCAGCAGACGGACTAGCGGGGGGACAGATACGCAGTATTTT | CASRRTSGGTDTQYF | TRBD2 | TRBV6-4 | 15 | TRBJ2-3 | .
TGTGCCAGCAGCCAGGCAATGGCACGAGACGAAAAACTGTTTTTT | CASSQAMARDEKLFF | . | TRBV4-2 | 15 | TRBJ1-4 | few
TGTGCTAGTGTTTGGGCCGGTGGCACTGAAGCTTTCTTT | CASVWAGGTEAFF | . | TRBV12-5 | 13 | TRBJ1-1 | .
TGTGCCACCAGCCCGACAGGGGGCATTGGCAATCAGCCCCAGCATTTT | CATSPTGGIGNQPQHF | TRBD1 | TRBV15 | 16 | TRBJ1-5 | .
TGTGCCAGCAGCCTGGGGAGTTTCGTCGACGAGCAGTACTTC | CASSLGSFVDEQYF | . | TRBV6-9 | 14 | TRBJ2-7 | once
TGCGCCAGCAGCCAAGATAGGACAGGGGCAACGTCCCAGCATTTT | CASSQDRTGATSQHF | TRBD1 | TRBV4-3 | 15 | TRBJ1-5 | .
TGTGCCAGCAGCTTAATCACGTATGAGCAGTTCTTC | CASSLITYEQFF | . | TRBV7-9 | 12 | TRBJ2-1 | few
TGTGCCAGCAGCTTGGAAGGGGCAGGGGGGACCGGGGAGCTGTTTTTT | CASSLEGAGGTGELFF | . | TRBV5-4 | 16 | TRBJ2-2 | .
TGTGCCAGCAGTCGAGGGTTAGAAGCTTTCTTT | CASSRGLEAFF | . | TRBV12-3/TRBV12-4 | 11 | TRBJ1-1 | few
TGTGCCAGCAGCCCCCGGGACAGGGCTGATTCACCCCTCCACTTT | CASSPRDRADSPLHF | TRBD1 | TRBV11-3 | 15 | TRBJ1-6 | .
TGTGCCAGCAGCCCGGGACTAGCGGGTCGGACAGATACGCAGTATTTT | CASSPGLAGRTDTQYF | TRBD2 | TRBV5-4 | 16 | TRBJ2-3 | once
TGTGCCAGCAGCGTAGCCAGCGGGGTGTACAATGAGCAGTTCTTC | CASSVASGVYNEQFF | TRBD2 | TRBV9 | 15 | TRBJ2-1 | .
TGTGCCAGCAGTTCCCCGGGTCTTAATGAAAAACTGTTTTTT | CASSSPGLNEKLFF | . | TRBV6-5 | 14 | TRBJ1-4 | once
TGTGCCAGCAGTAACCAGGGTTTTGGGGAGACCCAGTACTTC | CASSNQGFGETQYF | . | TRBV6-5 | 14 | TRBJ2-5 | .
TGTGCCAGCAGCTTCCCTCCGGGACTAGCGAGAGAGACCCAGTACTTC | CASSFPPGLARETQYF | TRBD2 | TRBV7-9 | 16 | TRBJ2-5 | once
TGTGCCAGCAGCTCGGGTCAGGGGGAGGGAACAGATACGCAGTATTTT | CASSSGQGEGTDTQYF | . | TRBV5-5 | 16 | TRBJ2-3 | once
TGTGCCAGCAGCCCCTTACTAGCGGGAGATTACAATGAGCAGTTCTTC | CASSPLLAGDYNEQFF | . | TRBV12-1 | 16 | TRBJ2-1 | .
TGTGCCAGCGCGGACGGGGGGGGTTCTGGGGAGCTGTTTTTT | CASADGGGSGELFF | TRBD2 | TRBV27 | 14 | TRBJ2-2 | few
TGTGCCAGCAGCCGGGCTCAAGAGACCCAGTACTTC | CASSRAQETQYF | . | TRBV3-1/TRBV3-2 | 12 | TRBJ2-5 | .